The clone carrying this T cell receptor beta chain is judged medium-sized. Germline CDR1 MNHNS, CDR2 SASEGT. Trimming stripped 1 base from V and 0 bases from J, with 14 bases between. The CDR3 sequence is 17 residues long. This sample was included in a study of tumor-infiltrating lymphocytes in oesophageal squamous cell carcinoma. Each CDR3 protein is one row after TCRdb ran MiXCR on the PCR reads. The table records some 14,000 distinct CDR3 sequences, around 50% of them present only once. The chain uses TRBV6-1 and TRBJ2-3; D not resolved. The TCR sequence derives from a male donor with esophageal squamous cell carcinoma. Source material: esophageal tumor tissue. Here the CDR3 DNA reads TGTGCCAGCAGTGAAGAACCAACCTCCAGTAGCACAGATACGCAGTATTTT. Encoded protein: CASSEEPTSSSTDTQYF.